The 32 T cell receptor beta chains presented below share a single source sample, sequenced in a study of T cells after posttransplantation cyclophosphamide (TCRdb year 2016). Receptor amplification or capture employed the immunoSEQ multiplex PCR assay. The source is immuneACCESS, and TCRdb retained only in-frame sequences with V and J called. Part of the clones is not carried over; for the studies checked, unresolved V genes explain less than half of this, and the remainder is unexplained. In this sample, 20,000 to 25,000 clones appear, none counted once only. 6.6% of the sample is in the top ten clones. The sample comprised PBMCs. The origin of the receptors is a woman aged 55-75 years in good health, CMV-negative, and a related stem cell transplant donor.

This clone has at least ten counts. This chain uses TRBV7-2 with TRBJ1-2, with D perhaps TRBD1 (5 bases). This CDR3 contains 17 residues. Germline V gene sequence: CDR1 SGHTA, CDR2 FQGNSA. V lost 2 bases and J lost 1, with 17 bases in between. The CDR3 nucleotides are TGTGCCAGCAGCTTAAACGGCCGGGGGGAGGGTAACTATGGCTACACCTTC. Its protein is CASSLNGRGEGNYGYTF.

The sample holds many counts of this clone. V gene TRBV5-4 combines with J gene TRBJ2-5; 11 nucleotides line up with TRBD2. Germline V CDR1 and CDR2: SGHNT, YYREEE (reference sequence). Trimming removed 0 bases from V and 2 bases from J; junction bases left unmatched: 12. The length of the CDR3 is 19 residues. CDR3 in DNA: TGTGCCAGCAGCTTGGGTGCTAGCGGGGGGCCCGCCAATCAAGAGACCCAGTACTTC. It codes for CASSLGASGGPANQETQYF.

This clone was found a few times. The rearrangement uses TRBV7-2 and TRBJ2-5; TRBD2 agrees at 7 bases. The J call is in doubt because the DNA end fits TRBJ2-7 better. The CDR3 is made up of 13 amino acids. Germline lookup yields CDR1 SGHTA and CDR2 FQGNSA. The CDR3 loop is CASSLGTRLEQYF. The CDR3 nucleotides are TGTGCCAGCAGCTTAGGGACTAGGCTCGAGCAGTACTTC.

This clone was detected ten times or more. J is TRBJ2-3 and V is TRBV4-2, with TRBD1 matching over 7 bases. Germline assignment: CDR1 LGHNA and CDR2 YNFKEQ. V lost 4 bases, J lost 1 base, and 14 bases stayed unmatched. The CDR3 length is 18 residues. In DNA, the CDR3 is TGTGCCAGCAGCCGTCCCACCATCTCAGGGGGTGGCACAGATACGCAGTATTTT. Protein product: CASSRPTISGGGTDTQYF.

This clone occurred many times. The CDR3 loop reads CASSSPSGGRSDTQYF. In DNA, the CDR3 is TGTGCCAGCAGTTCACCTAGCGGGGGGCGCTCAGATACGCAGTATTTT. The chain carries TRBV6-5 and TRBJ2-3, with 11 nucleotides matching TRBD2. The CDR3 is 16 amino acids. V lost 4 bases to trimming and J lost 4 bases; unmatched junction nucleotides: 7. Germline loops: CDR1 MNHEY, CDR2 SVGAGI.

This clone was recorded a few times. The V gene is TRBV29-1, the J gene TRBJ2-1, with D tentatively TRBD1 (6 bases). Germline values: CDR1 SQVTM, CDR2 ANQGSEA. Between the trimmed V and J ends, which lost 6 bases and 4 bases, there was a span of 22 bases. The CDR3 spans 16 residues. The CDR3 DNA reads as TGCAGCGTCACACCTCCCGGACAGCAACCGTACAATGAGCAGTTCTTC. It specifies CSVTPPGQQPYNEQFF.

This clone was found many times. The chain has TRBV5-6 and TRBJ1-2; 7 bases map to TRBD1. Germline V gene lookup returns CDR1 SGHDT and CDR2 YYEEEE. This CDR3 comprises 14 residues. The junction had 9 bases not matched to a gene; V was cut back by 6 bases and J by 4 bases. CDR3 amino acids: CASNHDRDFYGYTF. CDR3 nucleotides: TGTGCCAGCAACCATGACAGGGATTTCTATGGCTACACCTTC.

This clone was seen ten or more times. The chain recombines TRBV7-8 with TRBJ1-5, with 12 bases lining up with TRBD1. V lost 5 bases and J lost 4; bases outside the gene matches: 3. Looked up from germline, CDR1 is SGHVS and CDR2 is FQNEAQ. This CDR3 has 15 amino acids. The CDR3 reads CASSGTGGGNQPQHF. The CDR3 coding sequence is TGTGCCAGCAGCGGGACAGGGGGCGGTAATCAGCCCCAGCATTTT.

This clone was counted at least ten times. V usage is TRBV27 and J usage is TRBJ2-1; TRBD2 agrees at 8 bases. Germline V lookup: CDR1 MNHEY, CDR2 SMNVEV (reference sequence). The V gene end was trimmed by 6 bases and the J gene end by 7 bases; junction bases not matched to a gene: 11. The CDR3 totals 15 residues. In nucleotides, the CDR3 is TGTGCCAGCAGAATTTCAGCGGGAGAGTGGAATGAGCAGTTCTTC. Translation: CASRISAGEWNEQFF.

V and J are TRBV7-9 and TRBJ2-5; 7 nucleotides align to TRBD2. CDR1 is SEHNR and CDR2 is FQNEAQ in the germline V gene (reference sequence). The V gene end was trimmed by 6 bases and the J gene end by 4 bases; junction bases not matched to a gene: 11. The CDR3 has 15 amino acids. CDR3 amino acids: CASSTTGAGRETQYF. The CDR3 DNA sequence: TGTGCCAGCAGTACCACCGGAGCGGGAAGAGAGACCCAGTACTTC. Complete variable domain (other parts from reference TRBV7-9 and TRBJ2-5): DTGVSQNPRHKITKRGQNVTFRCDPISEHNRLYWYRQTLGQGPEFLTYFQNEAQLEKSRLLSDRFSAERPKGSFSTLEIQRTEQGDSAMYLCASSTTGAGRETQYFGPGTRLLVL.

V gene TRBV18 combines with J gene TRBJ2-7; 7 nucleotides align to TRBD1. The CDR3 contains 14 residues. Losses at the gene ends were 3 bases for V and 3 bases for J; bases not matched to a gene: 5. The germline V gene has CDR1 KGHSH and CDR2 LQKENI. DNA of the CDR3: TGTGCCAGCTCACCCCCGAGACAGGGCTACGAGCAGTACTTC. It encodes CASSPPRQGYEQYF.

Ten or more counts support this clone. V usage is TRBV7-9 and J usage is TRBJ2-1; D may be TRBD2 (6 bases). Per the germline V gene, CDR1 is SEHNR and CDR2 is FQNEAQ (reference sequence). V lost 3 bases and J 10 bases, leaving 22 bases between the germline ends. This CDR3 has 16 residues. This CDR3 reads CASSFIPGDSALEQFF. The CDR3 DNA follows: TGTGCCAGCAGCTTTATTCCCGGGGACTCAGCATTAGAGCAGTTCTTC.

This chain uses TRBV7-9 with TRBJ2-3; TRBD2 agrees at 10 bases. The germline V gene encodes CDR1 SEHNR and CDR2 FQNEAQ (reference sequence). The CDR3 runs 15 residues. The ends lost 2 bases at V and 6 bases at J; junction bases unmatched: 5. The CDR3: CASSLQLAGRDTQYF. CDR3 DNA sequence: TGTGCCAGCAGCTTACAACTAGCGGGAAGGGATACGCAGTATTTT.

This clone was seen ten or more times. This chain connects TRBV5-8 to TRBJ1-3; D possibly corresponds to TRBD1 (5 bases). V was clipped by 4 bases and J by 3 bases, with 14 bases between them. This CDR3 region has 15 residues. CDR1 is SGHTS and CDR2 is YDEGEE in the germline V gene. The CDR3 DNA sequence: TGTGCCAGCAGCACGCTACAGGAACGTGGAAACACCATATATTTT. The encoded protein is CASSTLQERGNTIYF.

This clone has at least ten counts. The V call is TRBV5-6, the J call TRBJ2-3; perhaps TRBD2 as D (7 bases). The length of the CDR3 is 17 residues. Germline values: CDR1 SGHDT, CDR2 YYEEEE. Trimming left V 3 bases short and J 4 bases short, with 21 bases between. CDR3 DNA sequence: TGTGCCAGCAGCTGGGGGGGGCTAGCGAGGGCCCCAGATACGCAGTATTTT. It yields the protein CASSWGGLARAPDTQYF.

At least ten counts were recorded for this clone. The rearrangement links TRBV6-4 to TRBJ2-2; TRBD1 aligns across 8 bases. The CDR3 has 14 residues. CDR1 MRHNA and CDR2 SNTAGT come from the germline V gene. V trimming: 6 bases; J trimming: 7 bases; junction bases outside the gene matches: 7. CDR3: CASSPDRVGGELFF. CDR3 nucleotides: TGTGCCAGCAGCCCGGACAGGGTTGGCGGGGAGCTGTTTTTT.

In this sample, this clone turned up many times. The chain recombines TRBV19 with TRBJ2-5, with D maybe TRBD2 (6 bases). Germline CDR1 is LNHDA and CDR2 is SQIVND (reference sequence). With 2 bases removed from V and 2 bases from J, the gap between germline ends came to 15 bases. The length of the CDR3 is 16 residues. CDR3 in DNA: TGTGCCAGTAGTATACCGGGACTGGCATCACAAGAGACCCAGTACTTC. Residues: CASSIPGLASQETQYF.

This clone was found many times. The chain uses TRBV15 and TRBJ2-2; TRBD1 matches at 11 bases. Germline V gene data show CDR1 as LNHNV and CDR2 as YYDKDF (reference sequence). The CDR3 contains 16 residues. Trimming cost V 3 bases and J 4 bases; bases outside gene matches: 4. CDR3 bases: TGTGCCACCAGCAGCCCGGGACAGGGGGTCACCGGGGAGCTGTTTTTT. Protein product: CATSSPGQGVTGELFF.

There are many counts of this clone. The chain carries TRBV19 and TRBJ1-1, with D uncertain. Germline values: CDR1 LNHDA, CDR2 SQIVND (reference sequence). The CDR3 consists of 13 residues. Trimming removed 5 bases from V and 5 bases from J, with 12 bases in between. The CDR3 sequence: CASSPWQRTEAFF. The CDR3 coding sequence is TGTGCCAGTAGTCCCTGGCAAAGAACTGAAGCTTTCTTT.

In its sample, this clone was seen many times. V and J are TRBV6-5 and TRBJ1-3, with no clear D. The CDR3 is made up of 16 amino acids. Trimming pared 0 bases from V and 0 bases from J, leaving 9 bases between. Germline CDR1 MNHEY, CDR2 SVGAGI. The CDR3 DNA is TGTGCCAGCAGTTACTCGAGCGCGAGCTCTGGAAACACCATATATTTT. This sequence encodes CASSYSSASSGNTIYF.

At least ten counts were recorded for this clone. The CDR3 region is CASSYRGPGRGEQFF. CDR3 coding DNA: TGTGCCAGCAGCTACAGGGGGCCGGGGAGGGGTGAGCAGTTCTTC. The chain employs TRBV2 and TRBJ2-1; 9 bases line up with TRBD1. Germline lookup yields CDR1 SNHLY and CDR2 FYNNEI. The length of the CDR3 is 15 residues. With 6 bases clipped from V and 9 bases from J, the junction kept 12 bases outside the gene matches.

Only a few counts were recorded for this clone. The chain joins TRBV9 to TRBJ2-5; 9 bases line up with TRBD2. CDR1 is SGDLS and CDR2 is YYNGEE in the germline V gene. The CDR3 length is 15 residues. The V and J ends lost 6 bases and 5 bases, in that order; junction bases with no gene match: 11. The CDR3 spells CASTGNSGRGETQYF. For the CDR3, the DNA is TGTGCCAGCACAGGGAATAGCGGGAGAGGGGAGACCCAGTACTTC. The complete variable domain, with remaining parts taken from reference TRBV9 and TRBJ2-5, reads DSGVTQTPKHLITATGQRVTLRCSPRSGDLSVYWYQQSLDQGLQFLIQYYNGEERAKGNILERFSAQQFPDLHSELNLSSLELGDSALYFCASTGNSGRGETQYFGPGTRLLVL.

The chain links TRBV7-2 to TRBJ1-2; D uncertain. The germline V and J ends were trimmed by 3 bases and 8 bases, with 10 bases remaining between them. Per the germline V gene, CDR1 is SGHTA and CDR2 is FQGNSA. This CDR3 has 12 amino acids. The CDR3 reads CASSLAGSGYTF. CDR3 in DNA: TGTGCCAGCAGCTTGGCGGGGTCGGGCTACACCTTC.

The V gene is TRBV6-4, the J gene TRBJ2-3; 10 bases are shared with TRBD2. This CDR3 spans 14 amino acids. CDR1 is MRHNA and CDR2 is SNTAGT in the germline V gene. Unmatched junction bases numbered 4, after V lost 3 bases and J lost 7 bases. CDR3 loop: CASSEAGGRNTQYF. DNA for the CDR3: TGTGCCAGCAGTGAAGCGGGGGGGCGAAATACGCAGTATTTT.

This clone has at least ten counts. CDR3 bases: TGTGCCAGCAGCGTAGCTTTGGACTACTACAATGAGCAGTTCTTC. It codes for CASSVALDYYNEQFF. This chain links TRBV9 with TRBJ2-1, with D possibly matching TRBD2 (6 bases). V lost 0 bases and J lost 3, with 10 bases in between. CDR1 is SGDLS and CDR2 is YYNGEE in the germline V gene. The CDR3 sequence is 15 residues long.

This clone has a count of ten or more. The V call is TRBV14, the J call TRBJ1-1; no clear D gene. This CDR3 region has 14 residues. Trimming shortened V by 4 bases and J by 4 bases, and 13 bases separated the two germline ends. CDR1 is SGHDN, CDR2 FVKESK, per germline. CDR3 sequence: CASSLGPGSTEAFF. The DNA of the CDR3 is TGTGCCAGCAGCCTTGGTCCGGGGAGCACTGAAGCTTTCTTT.

This clone was counted a few times. The V call is TRBV29-1, the J call TRBJ2-7; 9 nucleotides agree with TRBD2. Germline assignment: CDR1 SQVTM and CDR2 ANQGSEA. The CDR3 loop spans 15 amino acids. V lost 0 bases and J lost 2; bases outside the gene matches: 5. CDR3 sequence (DNA): TGCAGCGTTGAAGAAGTAGCGGGAGCCCCCTACGAGCAGTACTTC. Protein: CSVEEVAGAPYEQYF.

This clone was found a few times. The rearrangement links TRBV7-2 to TRBJ2-5; 9 bases align to TRBD2. The J call may be in error: the DNA end matches TRBJ2-7 better. Germline V gene sequence: CDR1 SGHTA, CDR2 FQGNSA. CDR3 length: 15 residues. The CDR3 bases are TGTGCCAGCAGCTTAGCGCTAGCGGGGTTTAACGAGCAGTACTTC. This gives the protein CASSLALAGFNEQYF.

This clone was seen ten or more times. This rearrangement joins TRBV19 to TRBJ2-1; D call uncertain. Looked up from germline, CDR1 is LNHDA and CDR2 is SQIVND (reference sequence). CDR3 length: 14 amino acids. Trimming stripped 5 bases from V and 9 bases from J, with 17 bases between. The CDR3 loop is CASSQAVANGEQFF. CDR3 nucleotide sequence: TGTGCCAGTAGTCAGGCCGTGGCTAATGGTGAGCAGTTCTTC.

This clone was seen a handful of times. CDR3 sequence reads: CASSPRPATNEKLFF. The CDR3 nucleotides are TGTGCCAGCAGCCCCCGCCCGGCAACTAATGAAAAACTGTTTTTT. V and J are TRBV9 and TRBJ1-4; D remains ambiguous. The germline gives CDR1 SGDLS, CDR2 YYNGEE. Trimming pared 4 bases from V and 0 bases from J, leaving 10 bases between. This CDR3 has 15 residues.

The sample holds many counts of this clone. This chain uses TRBV9 with TRBJ1-1; D not certain. CDR3 length equals 13 residues. Germline V lookup: CDR1 SGDLS, CDR2 YYNGEE. V was pared by 3 bases and J by 3 bases, with 9 bases between. The CDR3 loop is CASSAAPDTEAFF. CDR3 in DNA: TGTGCCAGCAGCGCCGCCCCGGACACTGAAGCTTTCTTT. The whole variable domain, remainder taken from reference TRBV9 and TRBJ1-1, is DSGVTQTPKHLITATGQRVTLRCSPRSGDLSVYWYQQSLDQGLQFLIQYYNGEERAKGNILERFSAQQFPDLHSELNLSSLELGDSALYFCASSAAPDTEAFFGQGTRLTVV.

This clone was recorded many times. V usage is TRBV6-6 and J usage is TRBJ1-1, with D unresolved. CDR1 is MNHNY, CDR2 SVGAGI, per germline (reference sequence). Between the trimmed V and J ends, which lost 4 bases and 4 bases, there was a span of 7 bases. This CDR3 has 12 amino acids. This CDR3 is CASSSRGTEAFF. The CDR3 DNA reads TGTGCCAGCAGTTCGCGGGGCACTGAAGCTTTCTTT.